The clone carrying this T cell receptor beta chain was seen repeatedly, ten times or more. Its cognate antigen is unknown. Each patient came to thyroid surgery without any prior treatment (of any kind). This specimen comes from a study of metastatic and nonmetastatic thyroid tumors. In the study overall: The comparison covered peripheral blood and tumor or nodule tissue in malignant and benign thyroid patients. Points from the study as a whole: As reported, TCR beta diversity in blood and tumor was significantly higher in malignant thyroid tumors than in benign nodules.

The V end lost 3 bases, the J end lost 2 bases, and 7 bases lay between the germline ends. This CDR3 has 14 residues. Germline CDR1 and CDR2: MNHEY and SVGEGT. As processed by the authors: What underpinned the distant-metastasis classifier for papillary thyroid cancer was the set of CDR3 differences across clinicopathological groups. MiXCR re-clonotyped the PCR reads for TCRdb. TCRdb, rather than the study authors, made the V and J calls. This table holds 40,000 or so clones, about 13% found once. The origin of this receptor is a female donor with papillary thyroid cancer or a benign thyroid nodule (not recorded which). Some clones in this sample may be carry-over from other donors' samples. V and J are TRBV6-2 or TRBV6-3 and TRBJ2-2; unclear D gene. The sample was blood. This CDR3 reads CASSYLDNTGELFF. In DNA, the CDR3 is TGTGCCAGCAGTTATCTGGATAACACCGGGGAGCTGTTTTTT.